The following is a T cell receptor beta chain sequence with its context. No antigen is known for it. This entry belongs to a study of blood T cells in healthy people across ages. With 4 bases removed from V and 5 bases from J, the gap between germline ends came to 11 bases. The germline CDR1 and CDR2 sequences are SGHDN and FVKESK. The CDR3 length is 14 residues. Study-wide results and limits: Estimates drawn from one million T cells were deemed to understate diversity. For the donors, CMV status was unknown and possibly confounded expanded clonotype changes. Any conclusive comparison of naive versus antigen-experienced cells was prevented by using unsorted PBMCs.

Isolated per sample were at least 6 million PBMCs. The authors ran a second PCR of roughly 6 to 12 cycles using a sample-barcoded 5' primer and a J-beta primer mix. TCRdb re-derived calls from the 5' RACE reads in MiXCR, one entry per CDR3 protein. The data show roughly 570,000 distinct CDR3 sequences, 27% seen once. The specimen was blood. The receptor was isolated from a woman aged 70 to 79 in good health. This sequence joins TRBV14 and TRBJ2-2; D gene uncertain. In nucleotides, the CDR3 is TGTGCCAGCAGCCCGCGTCCTCAAACCGGGGAGCTGTTTTTT. Translating gives CASSPRPQTGELFF.